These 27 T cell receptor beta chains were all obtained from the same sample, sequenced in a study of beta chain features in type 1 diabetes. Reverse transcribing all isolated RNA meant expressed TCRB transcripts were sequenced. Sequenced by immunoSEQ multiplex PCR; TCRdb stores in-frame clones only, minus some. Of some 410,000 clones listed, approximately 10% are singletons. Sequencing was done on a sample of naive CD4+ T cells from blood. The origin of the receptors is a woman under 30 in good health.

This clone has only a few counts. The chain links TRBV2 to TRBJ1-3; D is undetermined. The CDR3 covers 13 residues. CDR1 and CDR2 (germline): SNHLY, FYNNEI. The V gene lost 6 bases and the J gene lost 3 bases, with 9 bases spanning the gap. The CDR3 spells CASSRTDGNTIYF. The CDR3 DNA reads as TGTGCCAGCAGCCGGACGGATGGAAACACCATATATTTT.

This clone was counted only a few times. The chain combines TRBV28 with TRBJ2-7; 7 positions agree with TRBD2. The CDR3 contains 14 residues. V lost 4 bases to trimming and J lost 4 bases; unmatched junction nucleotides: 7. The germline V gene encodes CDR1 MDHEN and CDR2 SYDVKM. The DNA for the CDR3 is TGTGCCAGCAGTTACCCGGGACTACCTTACGAGCAGTACGTC. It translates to CASSYPGLPYEQYV.

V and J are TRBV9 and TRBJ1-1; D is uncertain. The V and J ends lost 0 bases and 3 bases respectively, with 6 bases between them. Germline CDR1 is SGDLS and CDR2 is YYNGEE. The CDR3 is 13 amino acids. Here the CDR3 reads CASSVEEYTEAFF. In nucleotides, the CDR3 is TGTGCCAGCAGCGTAGAAGAATACACTGAAGCTTTCTTT.

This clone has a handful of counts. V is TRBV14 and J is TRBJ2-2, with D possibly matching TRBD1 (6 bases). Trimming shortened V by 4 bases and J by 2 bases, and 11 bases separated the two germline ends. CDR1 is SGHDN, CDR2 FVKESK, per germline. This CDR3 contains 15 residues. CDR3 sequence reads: CASSLRTANTGELFF. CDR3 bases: TGTGCCAGCAGCCTTCGGACAGCCAACACCGGGGAGCTGTTTTTT.

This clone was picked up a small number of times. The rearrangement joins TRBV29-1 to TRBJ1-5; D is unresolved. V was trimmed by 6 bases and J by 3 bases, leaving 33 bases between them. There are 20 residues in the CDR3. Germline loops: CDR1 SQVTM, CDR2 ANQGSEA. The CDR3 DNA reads TGCAGCGTCGCTGGGCCCCGTCTGAACGGACTCGAGAAGGCCAATCAGCCCCAGCATTTT. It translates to CSVAGPRLNGLEKANQPQHF.

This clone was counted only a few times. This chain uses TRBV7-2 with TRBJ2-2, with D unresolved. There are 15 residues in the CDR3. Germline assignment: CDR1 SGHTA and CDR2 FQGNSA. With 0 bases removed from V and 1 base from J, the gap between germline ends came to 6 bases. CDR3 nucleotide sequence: TGTGCCAGCAGCTTAGCGACCTGGAACACCGGGGAGCTGTTTTTT. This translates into CASSLATWNTGELFF.

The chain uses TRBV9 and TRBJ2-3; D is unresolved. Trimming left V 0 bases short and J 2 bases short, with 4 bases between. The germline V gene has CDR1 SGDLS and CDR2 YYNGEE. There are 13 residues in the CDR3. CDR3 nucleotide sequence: TGTGCCAGCAGCGTAGTAACCACAGATACGCAGTATTTT. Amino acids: CASSVVTTDTQYF.

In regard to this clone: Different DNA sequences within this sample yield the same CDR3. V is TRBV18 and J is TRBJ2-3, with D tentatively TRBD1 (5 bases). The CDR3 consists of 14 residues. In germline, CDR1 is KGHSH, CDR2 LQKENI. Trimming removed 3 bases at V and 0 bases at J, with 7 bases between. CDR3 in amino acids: CASSPTASTDTQYF. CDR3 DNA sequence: TGTGCCAGCTCACCGACAGCTAGCACAGATACGCAGTATTTT.

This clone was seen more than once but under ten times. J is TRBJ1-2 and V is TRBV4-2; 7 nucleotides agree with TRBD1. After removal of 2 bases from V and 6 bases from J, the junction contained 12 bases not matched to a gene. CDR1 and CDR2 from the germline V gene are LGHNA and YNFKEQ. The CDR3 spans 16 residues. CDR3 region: CASSQISRDRADGYTF. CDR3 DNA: TGTGCCAGCAGCCAAATCTCTCGCGACAGGGCGGATGGCTACACCTTC.

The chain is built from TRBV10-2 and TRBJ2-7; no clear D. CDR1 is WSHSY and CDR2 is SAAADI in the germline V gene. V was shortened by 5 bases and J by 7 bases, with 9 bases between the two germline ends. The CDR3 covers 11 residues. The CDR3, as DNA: TGCGCCAGCAGTACCTCGGGTGAGCAGTACGTC. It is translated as CASSTSGEQYV.

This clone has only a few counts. CDR3 in DNA: TGTGCCTCCTGGACGGGAAGTTATCCCCTCCACTTT. It encodes CASWTGSYPLHF. V and J are TRBV30 and TRBJ1-6; no firm D call. Germline CDR1 and CDR2: GTSNPN and SVGIG (reference sequence). This CDR3 is built from 12 residues. V was shortened by 7 bases and J by 13 bases, with 17 bases between the two germline ends.

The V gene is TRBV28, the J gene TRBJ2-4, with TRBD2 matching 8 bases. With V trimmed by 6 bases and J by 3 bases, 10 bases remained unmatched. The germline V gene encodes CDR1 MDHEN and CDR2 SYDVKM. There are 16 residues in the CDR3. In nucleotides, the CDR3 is TGTGCCAGCAGCCCCACCGGGAGGGCGGACAAAAACATTCAGTACTTC. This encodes CASSPTGRADKNIQYF.

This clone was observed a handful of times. The CDR3 reads CSVSGGLYGYTF. DNA for the CDR3: TGCAGCGTTTCAGGGGGCCTCTATGGCTACACCTTC. The V call is TRBV29-1, the J call TRBJ1-2; 8 bases are shared with TRBD1. CDR1 and CDR2 from the germline V gene are SQVTM and ANQGSEA. Trimming took 5 bases from V and 4 from J; bases not matched to a gene: 3. This CDR3 comprises 12 residues.

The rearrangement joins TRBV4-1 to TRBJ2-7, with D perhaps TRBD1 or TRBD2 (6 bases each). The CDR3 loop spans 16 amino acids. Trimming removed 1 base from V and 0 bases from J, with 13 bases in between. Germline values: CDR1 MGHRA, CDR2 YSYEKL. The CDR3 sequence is CASSQGRDTSSYEQYF. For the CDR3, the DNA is TGCGCCAGCAGCCAAGGGAGGGACACTAGCTCCTACGAGCAGTACTTC.

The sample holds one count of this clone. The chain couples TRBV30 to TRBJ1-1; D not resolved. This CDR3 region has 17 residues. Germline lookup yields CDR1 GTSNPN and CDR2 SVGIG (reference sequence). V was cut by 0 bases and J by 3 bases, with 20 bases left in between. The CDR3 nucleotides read TGTGCCTGGAGTGTACGTGGCAGCTCCCTAGTTTACACTGAAGCTTTCTTT. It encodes CAWSVRGSSLVYTEAFF.

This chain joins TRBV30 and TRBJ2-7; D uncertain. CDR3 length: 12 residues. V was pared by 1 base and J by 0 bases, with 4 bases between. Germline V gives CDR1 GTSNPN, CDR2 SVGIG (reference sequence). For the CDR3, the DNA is TGTGCCTGGAGTGGTGCCTCCTACGAGCAGTACTTC. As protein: CAWSGASYEQYF.

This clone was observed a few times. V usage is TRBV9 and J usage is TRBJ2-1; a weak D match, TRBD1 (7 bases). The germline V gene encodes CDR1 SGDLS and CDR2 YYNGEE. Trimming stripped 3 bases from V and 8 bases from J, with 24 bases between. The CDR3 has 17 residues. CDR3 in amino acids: CASSEFPRGRDLYEQFF. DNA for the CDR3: TGTGCCAGCAGCGAGTTCCCGAGGGGGCGGGACCTTTATGAGCAGTTCTTC.

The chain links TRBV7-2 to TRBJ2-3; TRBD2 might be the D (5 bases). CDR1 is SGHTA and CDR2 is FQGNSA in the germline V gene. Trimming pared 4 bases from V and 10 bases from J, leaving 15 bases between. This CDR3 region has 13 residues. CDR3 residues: CASSSRTGKAQYF. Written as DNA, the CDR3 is TGTGCCAGCAGCTCCCGGACCGGGAAGGCGCAGTATTTT.

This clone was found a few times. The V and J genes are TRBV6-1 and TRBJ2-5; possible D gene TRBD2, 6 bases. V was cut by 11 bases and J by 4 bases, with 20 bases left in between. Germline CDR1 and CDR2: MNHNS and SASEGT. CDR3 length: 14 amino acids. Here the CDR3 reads CAGGTPGMSETQYF. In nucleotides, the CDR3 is TGTGCCGGGGGGACGCCCGGGATGTCAGAGACCCAGTACTTC.

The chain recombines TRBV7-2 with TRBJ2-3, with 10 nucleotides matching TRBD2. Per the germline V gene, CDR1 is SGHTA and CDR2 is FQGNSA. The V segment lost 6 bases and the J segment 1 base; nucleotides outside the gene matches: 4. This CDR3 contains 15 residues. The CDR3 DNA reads TGTGCCAGCAGAATAGCGGGAGGTCGCACAGATACGCAGTATTTT. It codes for CASRIAGGRTDTQYF.

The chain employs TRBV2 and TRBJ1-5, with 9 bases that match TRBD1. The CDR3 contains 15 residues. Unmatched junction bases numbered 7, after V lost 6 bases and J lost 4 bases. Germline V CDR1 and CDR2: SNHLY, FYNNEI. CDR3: CASSYVDRGNQPQHF. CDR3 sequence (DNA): TGTGCCAGCAGCTACGTTGACAGGGGGAATCAGCCCCAGCATTTT.

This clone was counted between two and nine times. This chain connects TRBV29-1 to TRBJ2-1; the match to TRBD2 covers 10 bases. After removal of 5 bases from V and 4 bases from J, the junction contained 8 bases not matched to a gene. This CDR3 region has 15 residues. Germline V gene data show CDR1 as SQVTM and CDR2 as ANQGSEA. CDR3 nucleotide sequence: TGCAGCGTTAAGTCTAGCGGGAGAACTTACAATGAGCAGTTCTTC. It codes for CSVKSSGRTYNEQFF.

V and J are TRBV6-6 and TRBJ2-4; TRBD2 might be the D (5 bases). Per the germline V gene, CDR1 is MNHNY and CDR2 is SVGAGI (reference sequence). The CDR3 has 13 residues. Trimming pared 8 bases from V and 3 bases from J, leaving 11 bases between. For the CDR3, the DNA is TGTGCCAGCGCCGGAGGAGGCAAAAACATTCAGTACTTC. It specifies CASAGGGKNIQYF.

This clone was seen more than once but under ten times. The CDR3 loop reads CAISSGPEQYF. CDR3 nucleotides: TGTGCCATCAGTTCGGGTCCCGAGCAGTACTTC. The chain carries TRBV10-3 and TRBJ2-7; no clear D. The V end was cut by 5 bases, the J end by 6 bases, with 8 bases between. The V gene's germline CDR1 is ENHRY and CDR2 SYGVKD. The CDR3 has 11 residues.

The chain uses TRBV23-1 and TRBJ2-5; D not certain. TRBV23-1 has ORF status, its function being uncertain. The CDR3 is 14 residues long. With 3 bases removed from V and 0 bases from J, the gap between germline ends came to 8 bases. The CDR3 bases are TGCGCCAGCAGTCAGAGTGTGTACCAAGAGACCCAGTACTTC. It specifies CASSQSVYQETQYF.

The CDR3 loop is CASTLQGWDEQFF. The CDR3, as DNA: TGTGCCAGCACACTACAGGGTTGGGATGAGCAGTTCTTC. This chain connects TRBV7-2 to TRBJ2-1; D perhaps matches TRBD1 (6 bases). CDR3 length equals 13 residues. Germline assignment: CDR1 SGHTA and CDR2 FQGNSA. V dropped 7 bases and J dropped 8 bases, with 15 bases sitting between them.

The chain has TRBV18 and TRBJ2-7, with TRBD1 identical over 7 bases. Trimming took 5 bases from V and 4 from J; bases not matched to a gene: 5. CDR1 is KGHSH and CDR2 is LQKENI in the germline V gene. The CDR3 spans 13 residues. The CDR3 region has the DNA TGTGCCAGCTCAAGCGACAGGGTTTACGAGCAGTACTTC. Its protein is CASSSDRVYEQYF.